This is a list of T cell receptor beta chains from one sample in a study of PD-1 blockade in mismatch repair-deficient tumors. Generated by immunoSEQ multiplex PCR, the TCRdb table keeps only in-frame clones and is missing some. Here the sample spans around 40,000 clones, 75% to 90% being singletons. The material was PBMCs, obtained roughly 40 weeks after starting pembrolizumab. The receptors come from an adult with mismatch repair-deficient cancer. Each CDR3 is given with its conserved first and last residue. D genes are given only for firm matches. Size values are once, few and many counts, or a class for expanded clones, and some rows have none.

v_call: TRBV28; d_call: -; j_call: TRBJ1-4; clone_size: -; cdr3_aa: CASSPQLGGREKLFF
v_call: TRBV18; d_call: -; j_call: TRBJ2-1; clone_size: -; cdr3_aa: CASSPPSYNEQFF
v_call: TRBV10-3; d_call: TRBD2; j_call: TRBJ2-7; clone_size: few; cdr3_aa: CAIRKGLAEGYEQYF
v_call: TRBV5-4; d_call: -; j_call: TRBJ1-2; clone_size: -; cdr3_aa: CASSLAQNNVYTF
v_call: TRBV9; d_call: -; j_call: TRBJ1-3; clone_size: -; cdr3_aa: CASSATGLKGNTIYF
v_call: TRBV6-5; d_call: -; j_call: TRBJ1-1; clone_size: -; cdr3_aa: CASRYRELLTEAFF
v_call: TRBV6-5; d_call: TRBD2; j_call: TRBJ2-1; clone_size: -; cdr3_aa: CASRESGGFYNEQFF
v_call: TRBV30; d_call: TRBD2; j_call: TRBJ2-7; clone_size: -; cdr3_aa: CAWRSYGGARTYEQYF
v_call: TRBV28; d_call: TRBD2; j_call: TRBJ2-7; clone_size: -; cdr3_aa: CASSRVGTSGSLSEQYF
v_call: TRBV6-1; d_call: -; j_call: TRBJ2-7; clone_size: -; cdr3_aa: CASSERRRYEQYF
v_call: TRBV11-2; d_call: TRBD1; j_call: TRBJ1-1; clone_size: -; cdr3_aa: CASSLGTGSTEAFF
v_call: TRBV7-8; d_call: -; j_call: TRBJ1-5; clone_size: -; cdr3_aa: CASSLGAQGRGQPQHF
v_call: TRBV7-9; d_call: TRBD1; j_call: TRBJ2-3; clone_size: -; cdr3_aa: CASSSGTALVTDTQYF
v_call: TRBV7-2; d_call: TRBD1; j_call: TRBJ2-1; clone_size: -; cdr3_aa: CASSLVSGTGGYEQFF
v_call: TRBV18; d_call: TRBD2; j_call: TRBJ2-3; clone_size: -; cdr3_aa: CASSPSLAGSVDTQYF
v_call: TRBV14; d_call: -; j_call: TRBJ2-7; clone_size: -; cdr3_aa: CASSLWVGSSYEQYF
v_call: TRBV7-9; d_call: TRBD1; j_call: TRBJ1-2; clone_size: -; cdr3_aa: CASSQGQDYGYTF
v_call: TRBV5-4; d_call: -; j_call: TRBJ2-1; clone_size: few; cdr3_aa: CASSFVNEQFF
v_call: TRBV28; d_call: -; j_call: TRBJ2-1; clone_size: -; cdr3_aa: CANSKEGGGYNEQFF
v_call: TRBV27; d_call: -; j_call: TRBJ2-1; clone_size: -; cdr3_aa: CASLAPPDYNEQFF
v_call: TRBV30; d_call: TRBD2; j_call: TRBJ2-6; clone_size: -; cdr3_aa: CAWSVFSGRAGGANVLTF
v_call: TRBV28; d_call: -; j_call: TRBJ1-2; clone_size: -; cdr3_aa: CASSFGISYGYTF
v_call: TRBV11-1; d_call: TRBD2; j_call: TRBJ2-1; clone_size: -; cdr3_aa: CASSTGTSGYSYNEQFF
v_call: TRBV6-4; d_call: -; j_call: TRBJ1-2; clone_size: once; cdr3_aa: CASRPTGGGYTF
v_call: TRBV4-1; d_call: TRBD1; j_call: TRBJ2-3; clone_size: -; cdr3_aa: CASSRGQGSTDTQYF
v_call: TRBV6-4; d_call: TRBD2; j_call: TRBJ2-1; clone_size: -; cdr3_aa: CASSDPTSGSCNEQFF
v_call: TRBV5-1; d_call: -; j_call: TRBJ1-4; clone_size: once; cdr3_aa: CASSIDLTRGEKLFF
v_call: TRBV6-5; d_call: -; j_call: TRBJ2-1; clone_size: -; cdr3_aa: CASSYSSGRLNEQFF
v_call: TRBV7-8; d_call: -; j_call: TRBJ2-2; clone_size: -; cdr3_aa: CASSLARVWTGELFF
v_call: TRBV12-2; d_call: -; j_call: TRBJ2-4; clone_size: -; cdr3_aa: CASRLALREDKNIQYF
v_call: TRBV7-9; d_call: -; j_call: TRBJ2-7; clone_size: -; cdr3_aa: CASSLREAYEQYF
v_call: TRBV28; d_call: TRBD2; j_call: TRBJ2-3; clone_size: -; cdr3_aa: CASSFERGITDTQYF
v_call: TRBV5-1; d_call: TRBD1; j_call: TRBJ2-7; clone_size: few; cdr3_aa: CASCWTGDSYEQYF
v_call: TRBV9; d_call: -; j_call: TRBJ1-2; clone_size: -; cdr3_aa: CASSGLRVHYGYTF
v_call: TRBV6-5; d_call: TRBD1; j_call: TRBJ2-2; clone_size: -; cdr3_aa: CASRTGGRTGELFF
v_call: TRBV4-1; d_call: -; j_call: TRBJ1-2; clone_size: -; cdr3_aa: CASSQGDIRGDYGYTF
v_call: TRBV28; d_call: TRBD2; j_call: TRBJ2-7; clone_size: -; cdr3_aa: CASSSLAGGLYEQYF
v_call: TRBV7-9; d_call: TRBD1; j_call: TRBJ1-2; clone_size: -; cdr3_aa: CASSSDRAGGHINYGYTF
v_call: TRBV6-1; d_call: -; j_call: TRBJ2-2; clone_size: -; cdr3_aa: CASSEHRGLNTGELFF
v_call: TRBV9; d_call: TRBD2; j_call: TRBJ2-1; clone_size: -; cdr3_aa: CASSALGLAGKNEQFF
v_call: TRBV6-5; d_call: TRBD1; j_call: TRBJ1-2; clone_size: -; cdr3_aa: CASSPDRVGGYTF
v_call: TRBV13; d_call: -; j_call: -; clone_size: -; cdr3_aa: CASSRISYEQYF
v_call: TRBV7-3; d_call: TRBD1; j_call: TRBJ1-2; clone_size: -; cdr3_aa: CASSLQGARGYTF
v_call: TRBV12-1; d_call: -; j_call: TRBJ1-1; clone_size: once; cdr3_aa: CASSSPQYTAGAHTEAFF
v_call: TRBV2; d_call: TRBD1; j_call: TRBJ2-1; clone_size: -; cdr3_aa: CASTIQGALSNNEQFF
v_call: TRBV29-1; d_call: -; j_call: TRBJ2-3; clone_size: -; cdr3_aa: CSARVTDTQYF
v_call: TRBV7-8; d_call: TRBD2; j_call: TRBJ2-1; clone_size: once; cdr3_aa: CASSSGLAGVEGEQFF
v_call: TRBV5-1; d_call: TRBD2; j_call: TRBJ2-3; clone_size: -; cdr3_aa: CASSFTSGRTDTQYF
v_call: TRBV6-5; d_call: TRBD2; j_call: TRBJ2-5; clone_size: -; cdr3_aa: CASTTIGLAGTQYF
v_call: TRBV18; d_call: TRBD1; j_call: TRBJ1-1; clone_size: -; cdr3_aa: CASSQGQGMNTEAFF
v_call: TRBV5-1; d_call: TRBD2; j_call: TRBJ2-7; clone_size: -; cdr3_aa: CASSLRTSGNYEQYF
v_call: TRBV7-8; d_call: -; j_call: TRBJ2-7; clone_size: -; cdr3_aa: CASSLDRGWGGQYF
v_call: TRBV28; d_call: TRBD2; j_call: TRBJ2-7; clone_size: few; cdr3_aa: CASRPGLAADRLSHEQYF
v_call: TRBV11-2; d_call: TRBD1; j_call: TRBJ2-3; clone_size: -; cdr3_aa: CASSSQGAVSTDTQYF
v_call: TRBV28; d_call: -; j_call: TRBJ2-7; clone_size: -; cdr3_aa: CASSSGVLSYEQYF